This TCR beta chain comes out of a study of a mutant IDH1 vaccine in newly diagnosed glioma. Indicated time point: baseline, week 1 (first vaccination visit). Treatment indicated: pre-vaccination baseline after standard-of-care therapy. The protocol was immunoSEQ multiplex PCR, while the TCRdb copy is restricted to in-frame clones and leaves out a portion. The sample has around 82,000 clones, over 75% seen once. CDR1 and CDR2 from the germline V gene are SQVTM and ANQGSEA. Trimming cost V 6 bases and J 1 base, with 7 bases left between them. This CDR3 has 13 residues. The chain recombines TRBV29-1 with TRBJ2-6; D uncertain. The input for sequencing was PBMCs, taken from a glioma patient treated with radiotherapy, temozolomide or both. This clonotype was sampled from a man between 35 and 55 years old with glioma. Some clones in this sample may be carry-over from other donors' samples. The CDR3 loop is CSVARSGANVLTF. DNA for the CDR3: TGCAGCGTGGCTAGATCTGGGGCCAACGTCCTGACTTTC.